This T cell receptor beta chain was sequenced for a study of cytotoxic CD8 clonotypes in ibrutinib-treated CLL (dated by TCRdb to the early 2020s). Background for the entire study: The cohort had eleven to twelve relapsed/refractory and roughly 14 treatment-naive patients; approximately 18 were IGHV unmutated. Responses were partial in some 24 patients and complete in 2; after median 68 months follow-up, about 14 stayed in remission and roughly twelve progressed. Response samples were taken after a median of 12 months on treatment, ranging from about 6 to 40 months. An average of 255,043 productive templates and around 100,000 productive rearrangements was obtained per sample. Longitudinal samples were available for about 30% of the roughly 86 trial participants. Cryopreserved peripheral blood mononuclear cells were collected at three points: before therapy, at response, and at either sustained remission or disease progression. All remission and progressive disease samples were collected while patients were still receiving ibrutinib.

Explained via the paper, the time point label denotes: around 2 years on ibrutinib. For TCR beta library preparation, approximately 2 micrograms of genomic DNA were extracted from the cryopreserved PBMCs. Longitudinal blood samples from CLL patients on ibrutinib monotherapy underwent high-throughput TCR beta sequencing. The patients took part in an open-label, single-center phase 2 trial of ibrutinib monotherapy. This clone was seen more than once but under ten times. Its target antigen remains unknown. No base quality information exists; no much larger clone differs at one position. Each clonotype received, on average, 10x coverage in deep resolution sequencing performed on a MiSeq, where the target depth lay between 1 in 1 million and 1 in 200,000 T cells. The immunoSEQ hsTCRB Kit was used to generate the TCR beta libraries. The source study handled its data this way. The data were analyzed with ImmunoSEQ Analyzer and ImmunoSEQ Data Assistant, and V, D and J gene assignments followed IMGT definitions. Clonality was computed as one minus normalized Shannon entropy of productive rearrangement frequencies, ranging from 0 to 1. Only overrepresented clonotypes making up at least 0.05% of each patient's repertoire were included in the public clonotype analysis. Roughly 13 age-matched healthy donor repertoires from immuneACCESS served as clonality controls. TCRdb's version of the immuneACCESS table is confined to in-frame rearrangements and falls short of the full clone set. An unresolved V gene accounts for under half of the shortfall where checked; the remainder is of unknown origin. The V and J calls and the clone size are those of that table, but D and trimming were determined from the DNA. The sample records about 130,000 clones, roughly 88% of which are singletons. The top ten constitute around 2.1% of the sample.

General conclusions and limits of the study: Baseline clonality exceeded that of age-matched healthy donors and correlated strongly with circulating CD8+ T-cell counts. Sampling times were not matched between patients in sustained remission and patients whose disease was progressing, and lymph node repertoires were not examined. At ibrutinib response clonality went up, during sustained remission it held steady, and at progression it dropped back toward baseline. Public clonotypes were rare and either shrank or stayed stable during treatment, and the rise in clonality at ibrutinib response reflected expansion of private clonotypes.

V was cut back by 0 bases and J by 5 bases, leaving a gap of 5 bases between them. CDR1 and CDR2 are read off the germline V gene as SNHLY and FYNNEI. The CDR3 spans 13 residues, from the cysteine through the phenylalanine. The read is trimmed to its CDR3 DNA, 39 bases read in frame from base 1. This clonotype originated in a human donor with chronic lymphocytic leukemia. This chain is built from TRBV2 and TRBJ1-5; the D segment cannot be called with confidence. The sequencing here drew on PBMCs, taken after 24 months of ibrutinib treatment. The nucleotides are TGTGCCAGCAGTGAAGCCAGGCATCAGCCCCAGCATTTT. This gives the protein CASSEARHQPQHF.